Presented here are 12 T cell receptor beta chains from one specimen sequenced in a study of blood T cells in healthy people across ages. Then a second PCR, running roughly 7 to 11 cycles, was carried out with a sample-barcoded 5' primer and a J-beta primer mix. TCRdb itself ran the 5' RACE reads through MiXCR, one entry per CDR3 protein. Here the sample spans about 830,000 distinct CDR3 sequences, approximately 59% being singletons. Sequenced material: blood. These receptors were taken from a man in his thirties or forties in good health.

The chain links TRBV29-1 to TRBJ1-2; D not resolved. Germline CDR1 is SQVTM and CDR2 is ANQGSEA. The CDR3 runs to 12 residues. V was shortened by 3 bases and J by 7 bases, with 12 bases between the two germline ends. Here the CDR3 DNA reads TGCAGCGTTGAGAGCACAATGGGTGGCTACACCTTC. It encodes CSVESTMGGYTF.

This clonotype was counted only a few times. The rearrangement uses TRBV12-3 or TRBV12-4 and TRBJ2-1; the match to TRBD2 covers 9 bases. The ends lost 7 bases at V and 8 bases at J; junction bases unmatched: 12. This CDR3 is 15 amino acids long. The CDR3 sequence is CASTSAGGPVDEQFF. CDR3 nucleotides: TGTGCCAGCACTTCCGCGGGGGGGCCCGTGGATGAGCAGTTCTTC.

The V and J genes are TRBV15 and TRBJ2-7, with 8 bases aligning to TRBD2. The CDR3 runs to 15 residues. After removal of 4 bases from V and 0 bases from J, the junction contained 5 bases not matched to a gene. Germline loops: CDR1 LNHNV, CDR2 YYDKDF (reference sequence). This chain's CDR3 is CATSILSGGSYEQYF. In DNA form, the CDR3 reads TGTGCCACCAGCATCTTGAGCGGGGGCTCCTACGAGCAGTACTTC.

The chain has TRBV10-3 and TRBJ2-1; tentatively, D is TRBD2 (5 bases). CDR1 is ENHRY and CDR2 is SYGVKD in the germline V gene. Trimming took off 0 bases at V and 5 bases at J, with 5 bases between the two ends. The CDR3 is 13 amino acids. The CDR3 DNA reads TGTGCCATCAGTGAGTCCGGGGACAATGAGCAGTTCTTC. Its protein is CAISESGDNEQFF.

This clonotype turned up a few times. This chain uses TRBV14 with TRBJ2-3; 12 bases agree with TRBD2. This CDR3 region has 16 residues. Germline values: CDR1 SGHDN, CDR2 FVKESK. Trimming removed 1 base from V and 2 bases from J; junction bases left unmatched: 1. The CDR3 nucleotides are TGTGCCAGCAGCCAAGGACTAGCGGGGGTCACAGATACGCAGTATTTT. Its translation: CASSQGLAGVTDTQYF.

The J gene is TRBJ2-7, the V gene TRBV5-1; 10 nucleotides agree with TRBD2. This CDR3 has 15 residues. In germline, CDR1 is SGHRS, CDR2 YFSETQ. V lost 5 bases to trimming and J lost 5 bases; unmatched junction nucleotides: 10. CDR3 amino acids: CASRRTSGDTNEQYF. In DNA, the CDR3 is TGCGCCAGCAGACGGACTAGCGGAGACACAAACGAGCAGTACTTC.

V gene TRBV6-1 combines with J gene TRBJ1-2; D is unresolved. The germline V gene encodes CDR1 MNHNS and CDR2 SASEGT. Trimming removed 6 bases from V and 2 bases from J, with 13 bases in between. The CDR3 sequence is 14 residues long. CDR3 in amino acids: CASRSRGPNYGYTF. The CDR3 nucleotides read TGTGCCAGCAGAAGCAGAGGCCCCAACTATGGCTACACCTTC.

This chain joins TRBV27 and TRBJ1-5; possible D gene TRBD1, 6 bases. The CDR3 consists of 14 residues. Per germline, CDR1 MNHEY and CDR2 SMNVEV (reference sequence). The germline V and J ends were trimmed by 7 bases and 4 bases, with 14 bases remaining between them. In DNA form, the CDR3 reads TGTGCCAGCAACCCGGGACAACCAAATCAGCCCCAGCATTTT. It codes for CASNPGQPNQPQHF.

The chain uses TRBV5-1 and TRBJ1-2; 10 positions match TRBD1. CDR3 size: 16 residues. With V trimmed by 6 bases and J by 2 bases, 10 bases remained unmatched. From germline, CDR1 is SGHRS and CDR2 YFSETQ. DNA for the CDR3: TGCGCCAGCACCTACGGACAGGGGGATCTGAACTATGGCTACACCTTC. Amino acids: CASTYGQGDLNYGYTF.

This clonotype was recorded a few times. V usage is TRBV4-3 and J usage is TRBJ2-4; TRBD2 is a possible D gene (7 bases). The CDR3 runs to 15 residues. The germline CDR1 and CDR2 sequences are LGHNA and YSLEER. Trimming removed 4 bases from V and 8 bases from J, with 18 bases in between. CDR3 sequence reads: CASSLQAGARDIQYF. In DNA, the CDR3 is TGCGCCAGCAGCCTCCAGGCGGGGGCGCGGGACATTCAGTACTTC.

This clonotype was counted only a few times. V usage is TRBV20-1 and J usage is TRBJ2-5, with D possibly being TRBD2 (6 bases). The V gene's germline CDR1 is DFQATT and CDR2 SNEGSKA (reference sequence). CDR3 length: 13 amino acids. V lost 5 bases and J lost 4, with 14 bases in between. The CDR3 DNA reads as TGCAGTGCTGTCTCGGGACTGGTAGAGACCCAGTACTTC. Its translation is CSAVSGLVETQYF.

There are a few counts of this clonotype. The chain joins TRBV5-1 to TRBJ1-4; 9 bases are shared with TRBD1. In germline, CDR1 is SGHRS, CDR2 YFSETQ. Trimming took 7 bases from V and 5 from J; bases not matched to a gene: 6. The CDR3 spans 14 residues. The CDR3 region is CASRLGTGNEKLFF. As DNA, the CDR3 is TGCGCCAGCCGCCTCGGGACAGGGAATGAAAAACTGTTTTTT.